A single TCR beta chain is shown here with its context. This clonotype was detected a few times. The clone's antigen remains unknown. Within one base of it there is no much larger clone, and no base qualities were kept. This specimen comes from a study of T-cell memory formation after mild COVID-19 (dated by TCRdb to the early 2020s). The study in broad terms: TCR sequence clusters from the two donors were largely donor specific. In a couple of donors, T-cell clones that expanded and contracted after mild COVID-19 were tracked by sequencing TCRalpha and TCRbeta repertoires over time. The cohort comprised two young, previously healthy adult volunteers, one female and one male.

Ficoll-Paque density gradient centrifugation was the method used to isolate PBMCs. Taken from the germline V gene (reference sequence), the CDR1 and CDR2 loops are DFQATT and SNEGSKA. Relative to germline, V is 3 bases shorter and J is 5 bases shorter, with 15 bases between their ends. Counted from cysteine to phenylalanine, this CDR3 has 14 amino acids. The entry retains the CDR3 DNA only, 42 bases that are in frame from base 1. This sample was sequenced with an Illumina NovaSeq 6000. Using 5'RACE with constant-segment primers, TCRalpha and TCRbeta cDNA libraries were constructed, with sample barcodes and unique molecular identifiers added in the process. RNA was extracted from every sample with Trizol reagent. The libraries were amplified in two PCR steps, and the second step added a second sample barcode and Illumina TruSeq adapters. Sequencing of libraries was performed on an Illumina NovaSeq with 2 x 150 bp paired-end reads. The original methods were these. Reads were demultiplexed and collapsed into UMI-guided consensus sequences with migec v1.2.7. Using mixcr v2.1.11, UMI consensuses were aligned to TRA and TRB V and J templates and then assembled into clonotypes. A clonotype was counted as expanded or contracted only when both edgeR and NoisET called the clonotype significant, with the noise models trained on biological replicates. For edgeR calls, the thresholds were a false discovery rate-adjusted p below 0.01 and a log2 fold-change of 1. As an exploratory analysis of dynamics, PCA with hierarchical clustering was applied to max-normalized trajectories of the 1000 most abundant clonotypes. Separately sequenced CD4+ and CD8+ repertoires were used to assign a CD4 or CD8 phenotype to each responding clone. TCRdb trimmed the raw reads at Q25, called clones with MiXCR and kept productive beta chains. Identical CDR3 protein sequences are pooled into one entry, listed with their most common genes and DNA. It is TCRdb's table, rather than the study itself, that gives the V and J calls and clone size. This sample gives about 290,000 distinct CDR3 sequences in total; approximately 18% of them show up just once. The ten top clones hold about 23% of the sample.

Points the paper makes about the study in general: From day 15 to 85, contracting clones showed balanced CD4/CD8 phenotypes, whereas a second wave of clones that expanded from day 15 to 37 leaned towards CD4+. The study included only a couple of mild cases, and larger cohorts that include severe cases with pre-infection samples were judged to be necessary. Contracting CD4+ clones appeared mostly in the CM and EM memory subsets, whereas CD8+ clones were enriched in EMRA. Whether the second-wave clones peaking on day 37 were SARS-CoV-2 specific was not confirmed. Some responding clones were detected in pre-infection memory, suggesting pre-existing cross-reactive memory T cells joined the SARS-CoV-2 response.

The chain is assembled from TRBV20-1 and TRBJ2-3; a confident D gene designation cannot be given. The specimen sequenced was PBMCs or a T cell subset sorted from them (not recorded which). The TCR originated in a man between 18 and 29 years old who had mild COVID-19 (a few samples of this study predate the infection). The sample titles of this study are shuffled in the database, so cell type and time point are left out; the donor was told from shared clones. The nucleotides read TGCAGTGCTAGGGATGAGGTTTGGTTAGATACGCAGTATTTT. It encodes CSARDEVWLDTQYF.